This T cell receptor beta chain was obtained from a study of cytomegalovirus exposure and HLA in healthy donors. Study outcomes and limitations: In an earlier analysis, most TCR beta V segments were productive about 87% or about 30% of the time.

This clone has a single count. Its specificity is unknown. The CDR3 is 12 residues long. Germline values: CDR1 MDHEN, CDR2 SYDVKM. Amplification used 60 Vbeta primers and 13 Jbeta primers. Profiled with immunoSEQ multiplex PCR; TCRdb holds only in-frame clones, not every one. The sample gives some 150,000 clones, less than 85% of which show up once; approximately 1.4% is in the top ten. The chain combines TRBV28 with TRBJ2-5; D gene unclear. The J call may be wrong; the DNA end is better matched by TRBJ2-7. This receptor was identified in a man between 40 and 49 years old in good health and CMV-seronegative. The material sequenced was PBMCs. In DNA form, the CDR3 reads TGTGCCAGCAGTTTAAACGAGGCCGAGCAGTACTTC. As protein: CASSLNEAEQYF.